The 7 T cell receptor beta chains given below trace back to one sample, sequenced in a study of blood T cell repertoires in COVID-19. Clones were read by immunoSEQ multiplex PCR, and TCRdb kept only the in-frame ones, dropping some. The sample lists approximately 190,000 clones, 80% to 85% occurring once. The sequencing sample was made of PBMCs or T cells enriched from blood (not recorded which). These receptors were obtained from a man aged 35-49 years who had recovered from COVID-19.

The V and J genes are TRBV6-2 or TRBV6-3 and TRBJ1-5, with 8 bases identical to TRBD1. The CDR3 contains 13 residues. The V and J ends lost 6 bases and 5 bases, in that order; junction bases with no gene match: 3. CDR1 MNHEY and CDR2 SVGEGT come from the germline V gene. CDR3 in DNA: TGTGCCAGCAGCGGACAGGGCGATCAGCCCCAGCATTTT. Translated, it gives CASSGQGDQPQHF.

V and J are TRBV24-1 and TRBJ2-5, with 12 bases that match TRBD1. The CDR3 is made up of 15 amino acids. V was clipped by 4 bases and J by 5 bases; unmatched bases: 4. Germline CDR1 KGHDR, CDR2 SFDVKD. The CDR3 loop is CATSEGTGGGETQYF. The CDR3 nucleotides read TGTGCCACCAGTGAAGGGACAGGGGGCGGGGAGACCCAGTACTTC.

In this sample, this clone turned up a few times. This sequence joins TRBV10-3 and TRBJ1-1; TRBD1 agrees at 10 bases. The CDR3 totals 18 residues. V lost 0 bases and J lost 0; bases outside the gene matches: 7. Germline CDR1 ENHRY, CDR2 SYGVKD. CDR3 DNA: TGTGCCATCAGTGAGTCGTGGCGGGACAGGGGCATGAACACTGAAGCTTTCTTT. Encoded protein: CAISESWRDRGMNTEAFF.

The CDR3 reads CSASSGDGYGYTF. CDR3 nucleotides: TGCAGTGCTAGTTCAGGGGATGGATATGGCTACACCTTC. This rearrangement joins TRBV20-1 to TRBJ1-2; D possibly corresponds to TRBD1 (6 bases). V was cut by 3 bases and J by 5 bases, with 13 bases left in between. Germline V lookup: CDR1 DFQATT, CDR2 SNEGSKA (reference sequence). CDR3 size: 13 residues.

The rearrangement joins TRBV7-9 to TRBJ1-4; D not resolved. V lost 5 bases to trimming and J lost 3 bases, with 19 bases between them. Germline assignment: CDR1 SEHNR and CDR2 FQNEAQ (reference sequence). CDR3 length: 17 amino acids. CDR3 residues: CASSHPRGLVANEKLFF. The CDR3, as DNA: TGTGCCAGCAGCCACCCAAGAGGCCTAGTAGCTAATGAAAAACTGTTTTTT.

The chain is built from TRBV25-1 and TRBJ1-3; 10 bases map to TRBD1. Germline V CDR1 and CDR2: MGHDK, SYGVNS. The CDR3 length is 16 residues. V shed 4 bases and J 4 bases; nucleotides not matched to a gene: 7. The CDR3 is CASSARQGAGGNTIYF. For the CDR3, the DNA is TGTGCCAGCAGTGCAAGACAGGGGGCTGGAGGAAACACCATATATTTT.

V gene TRBV27 combines with J gene TRBJ1-2; 10 nucleotides agree with TRBD1. The trim removed 0 bases at V and 4 bases at J, leaving 11 bases unmatched. Germline assignment: CDR1 MNHEY and CDR2 SMNVEV (reference sequence). The CDR3 covers 18 residues. The DNA for the CDR3 is TGTGCCAGCAGTTTATCGGGACCGACAGGGGGCATGGGCTATGGCTACACCTTC. Amino acids: CASSLSGPTGGMGYGYTF.